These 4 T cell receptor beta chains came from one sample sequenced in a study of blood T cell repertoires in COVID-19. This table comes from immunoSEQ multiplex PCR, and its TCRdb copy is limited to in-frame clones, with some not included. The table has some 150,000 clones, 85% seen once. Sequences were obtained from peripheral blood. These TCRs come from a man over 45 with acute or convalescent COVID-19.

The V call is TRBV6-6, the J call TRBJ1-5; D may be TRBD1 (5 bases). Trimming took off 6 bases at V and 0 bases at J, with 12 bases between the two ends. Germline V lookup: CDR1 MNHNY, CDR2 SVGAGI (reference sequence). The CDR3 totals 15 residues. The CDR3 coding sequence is TGTGCCAGCAGCCGTGGACAAGTTAGCAATCAGCCCCAGCATTTT. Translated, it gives CASSRGQVSNQPQHF.

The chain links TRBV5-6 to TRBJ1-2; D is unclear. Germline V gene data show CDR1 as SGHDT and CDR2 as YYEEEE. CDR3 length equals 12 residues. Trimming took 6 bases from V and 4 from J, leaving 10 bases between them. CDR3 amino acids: CASTHDTYGYTF. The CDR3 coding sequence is TGTGCCAGCACCCACGACACCTATGGCTACACCTTC. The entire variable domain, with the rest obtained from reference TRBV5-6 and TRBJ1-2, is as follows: DAGVTQSPTHLIKTRGQQVTLRCSPKSGHDTVSWYQQALGQGPQFIFQYYEEEERQRGNFPDRFSGHQFPNYSSELNVNALLLGDSALYLCASTHDTYGYTFGSGTRLTVV.

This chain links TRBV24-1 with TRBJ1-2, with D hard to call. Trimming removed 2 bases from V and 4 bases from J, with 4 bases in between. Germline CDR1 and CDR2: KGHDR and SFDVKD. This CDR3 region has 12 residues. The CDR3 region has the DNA TGTGCCACCAGTGATTCACTCTATGGCTACACCTTC. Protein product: CATSDSLYGYTF.

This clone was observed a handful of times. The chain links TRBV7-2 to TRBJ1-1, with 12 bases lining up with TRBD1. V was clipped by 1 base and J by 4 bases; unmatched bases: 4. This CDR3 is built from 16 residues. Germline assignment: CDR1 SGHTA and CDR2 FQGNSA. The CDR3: CASSLDGTGGFTEAFF. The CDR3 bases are TGTGCCAGCAGCTTAGATGGGACAGGGGGCTTCACTGAAGCTTTCTTT.